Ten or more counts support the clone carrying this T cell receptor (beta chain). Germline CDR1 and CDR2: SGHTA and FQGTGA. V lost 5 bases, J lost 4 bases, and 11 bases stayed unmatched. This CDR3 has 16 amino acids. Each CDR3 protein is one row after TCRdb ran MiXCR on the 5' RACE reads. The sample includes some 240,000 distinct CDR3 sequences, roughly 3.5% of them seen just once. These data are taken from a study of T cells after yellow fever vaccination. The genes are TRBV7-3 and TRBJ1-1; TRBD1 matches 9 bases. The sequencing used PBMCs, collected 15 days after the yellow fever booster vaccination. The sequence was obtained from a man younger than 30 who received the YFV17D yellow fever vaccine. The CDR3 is CASSPRGDRGTTEAFF. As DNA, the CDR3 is TGTGCCAGCAGCCCGAGAGGAGACAGGGGGACCACTGAAGCTTTCTTT.